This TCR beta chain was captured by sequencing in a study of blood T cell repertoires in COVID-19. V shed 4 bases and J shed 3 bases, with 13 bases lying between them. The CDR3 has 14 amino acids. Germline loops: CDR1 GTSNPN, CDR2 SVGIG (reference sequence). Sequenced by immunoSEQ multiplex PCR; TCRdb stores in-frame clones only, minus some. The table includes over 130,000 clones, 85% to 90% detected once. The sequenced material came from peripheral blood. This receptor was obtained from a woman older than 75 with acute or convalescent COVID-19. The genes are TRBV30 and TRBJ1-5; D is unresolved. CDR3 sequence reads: CAWNLGGSNQPQHF. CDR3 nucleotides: TGTGCCTGGAATTTAGGAGGGTCCAATCAGCCCCAGCATTTT.